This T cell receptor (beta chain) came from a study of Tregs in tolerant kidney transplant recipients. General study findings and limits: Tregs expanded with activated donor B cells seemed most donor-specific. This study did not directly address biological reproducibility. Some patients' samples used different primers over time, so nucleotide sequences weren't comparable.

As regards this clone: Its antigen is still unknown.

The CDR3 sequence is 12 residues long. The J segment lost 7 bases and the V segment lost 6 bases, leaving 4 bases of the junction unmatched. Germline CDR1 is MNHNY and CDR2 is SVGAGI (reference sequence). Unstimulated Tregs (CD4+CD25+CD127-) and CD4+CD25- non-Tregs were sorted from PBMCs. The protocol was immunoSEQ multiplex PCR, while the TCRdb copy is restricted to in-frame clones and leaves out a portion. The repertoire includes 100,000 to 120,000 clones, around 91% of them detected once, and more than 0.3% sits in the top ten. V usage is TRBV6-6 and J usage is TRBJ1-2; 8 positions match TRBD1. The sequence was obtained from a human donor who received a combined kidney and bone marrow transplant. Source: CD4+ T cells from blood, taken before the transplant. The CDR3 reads CASRTGEAGYTF. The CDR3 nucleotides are TGTGCCAGCAGGACAGGGGAGGCTGGCTACACCTTC.